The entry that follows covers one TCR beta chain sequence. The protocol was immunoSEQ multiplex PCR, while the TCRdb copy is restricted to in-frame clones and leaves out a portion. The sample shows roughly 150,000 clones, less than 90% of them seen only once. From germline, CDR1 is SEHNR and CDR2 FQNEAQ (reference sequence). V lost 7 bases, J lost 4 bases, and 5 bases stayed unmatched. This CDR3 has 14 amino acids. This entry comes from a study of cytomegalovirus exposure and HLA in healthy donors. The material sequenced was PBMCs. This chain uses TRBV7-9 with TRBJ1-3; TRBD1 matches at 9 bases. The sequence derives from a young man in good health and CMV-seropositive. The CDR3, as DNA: TGTGCCAGCACCAAAGGACAGGGGGGAAACACCATATATTTT. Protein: CASTKGQGGNTIYF. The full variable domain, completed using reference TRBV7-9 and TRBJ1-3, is DTGVSQNPRHKITKRGQNVTFRCDPISEHNRLYWYRQTLGQGPEFLTYFQNEAQLEKSRLLSDRFSAERPKGSFSTLEIQRTEQGDSAMYLCASTKGQGGNTIYFGEGSWLTVV.